In this sample, the clone carrying this T cell receptor beta chain turned up once. The target antigen is unknown. Sequencing used immunoSEQ multiplex PCR; TCRdb keeps in-frame clones, though not all of them. The sample holds around 150,000 clones, approximately 90% seen once. The sample belongs to a study of T cell responses to AZD1222 COVID-19 vaccine. Regarding the study as a whole: Targeting of unmutated variant regions was reportedly seen in nearly half of spike-specific TCRs.

The V end was cut by 5 bases, the J end by 8 bases, with 21 bases between. This CDR3 spans 16 amino acids. CDR1 LNHDA and CDR2 SQIVND come from the germline V gene (reference sequence). The clonotype was recovered from an adult who received the AZD1222 COVID-19 vaccine. Sequencing used peripheral blood, obtained 28 days after the second AZD1222 dose. The rearrangement links TRBV19 to TRBJ1-4; no definite D call. This CDR3 reads CASSPWSGAQKEKLFF. CDR3 coding DNA: TGTGCCAGTAGTCCTTGGTCCGGAGCCCAGAAGGAAAAACTGTTTTTT.